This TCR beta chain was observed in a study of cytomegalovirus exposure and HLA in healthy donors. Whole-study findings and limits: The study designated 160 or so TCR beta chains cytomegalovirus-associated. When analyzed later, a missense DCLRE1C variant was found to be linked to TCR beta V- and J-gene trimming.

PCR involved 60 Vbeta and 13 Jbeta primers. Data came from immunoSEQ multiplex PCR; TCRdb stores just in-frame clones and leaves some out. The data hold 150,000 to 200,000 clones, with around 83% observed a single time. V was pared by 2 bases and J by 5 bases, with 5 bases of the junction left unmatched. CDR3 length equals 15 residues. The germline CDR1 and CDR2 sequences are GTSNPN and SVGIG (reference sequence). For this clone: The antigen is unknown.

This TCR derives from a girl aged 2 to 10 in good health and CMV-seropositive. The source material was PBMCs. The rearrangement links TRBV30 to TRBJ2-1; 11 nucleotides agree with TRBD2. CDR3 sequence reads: CAWSLLTSGDNEQFF. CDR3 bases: TGTGCCTGGAGTTTATTGACTAGCGGGGACAATGAGCAGTTCTTC.